A single TCR beta chain is shown here with its context. Its target is unknown. The sample is drawn from a study of T cell responses to AZD1222 COVID-19 vaccine. Germline lookup yields CDR1 LNHNV and CDR2 YYDKDF (reference sequence). The CDR3 runs 16 residues. Germline trimming cut 3 bases from V and 7 bases from J; bases unmatched to any gene: 14. Study outcomes and limitations: The study identified only five to seven AZD1222 recipients as seropositive at baseline.

Repertoires were generated with immunoSEQ multiplex PCR, while TCRdb's copy carries only in-frame clones and drops some. The sample includes 90,000 to 140,000 clones, over 75% of them seen just once. This chain connects TRBV15 to TRBJ1-2; 7 bases fit TRBD1. The specimen comprised peripheral blood, sampled on day 0 of AZD1222 vaccination. This clonotype originated in an adult in good health. As DNA, the CDR3 is TGTGCCACCAGCAGGAGCGGACAGGAAGCTTTGGGTGGCTACACCTTC. Translated: CATSRSGQEALGGYTF.